One and the same sample provided the 15 T cell receptor beta chains below, sequenced in a study of regulatory T cells in long-lasting Graves disease. In building TCR beta libraries, iRepertoire HTBI primers were used together with Arm-PCR of CDR3 regions. TCRdb used MiXCR to reprocess the multiplex PCR reads, holding one entry per CDR3 protein. Here the sample spans around 460,000 distinct CDR3 sequences, 20% to 25% being singletons. Indicated time point: persistent/refractory GD, antithyroid drugs over 5 years with positive TRAb. Making the TCR library involved RNA that had been extracted from PBMCs. The sequenced sample was peripheral blood mononuclear cells (PBMCs), obtained when the disease was refractory, from a patient treated with antithyroid drugs. The receptor set was obtained from a female donor with Graves disease.

This clonotype was picked up many times. The V gene is TRBV6-1, the J gene TRBJ1-5; unclear D gene. Per the germline V gene, CDR1 is MNHNS and CDR2 is SASEGT. CDR3 length equals 14 residues. Trimming took 4 bases from V and 0 from J, leaving 7 bases between them. Here the CDR3 reads CASSAERSNQPQHF. The CDR3 nucleotides are TGTGCCAGCAGTGCCGAGCGTAGCAATCAGCCCCAGCATTTT.

This clonotype was seen repeatedly, ten times or more. This chain connects TRBV20-1 to TRBJ1-1; maybe TRBD1 (5 bases). Looked up from germline, CDR1 is DFQATT and CDR2 is SNEGSKA (reference sequence). This CDR3 has 10 residues. Deletions cut 3 bases from V and 8 bases from J, with 7 bases between. CDR3 sequence: CSASRTEAFF. CDR3 nucleotide sequence: TGCAGTGCTAGTAGGACAGAAGCTTTCTTT.

To note about this clonotype: The germline gene is not matched at one end of the junction; a read error may be the cause. The chain links TRBV5-4 to TRBJ1-1; D might be TRBD1 (5 bases). The germline CDR1 and CDR2 sequences are SGHNT and YYREEE (reference sequence). The CDR3 has 14 residues. DNA of the CDR3: TGTGCCAGCAGCCCGACAGTGAGGAACACTGAAGCCTTCTTT. Translating gives CASSPTVRNTEAFF.

This clonotype appeared a few times. The chain employs TRBV7-9 and TRBJ1-1; D gene ambiguous. The CDR3 is made up of 11 amino acids. The V and J ends lost 9 bases and 5 bases respectively, with 10 bases between them. Germline CDR1 reads SEHNR; CDR2 reads FQNEAQ (reference sequence). In nucleotides, the CDR3 is TGTGCCAGTAAGCGGGGAACTGAAGCTTTCTTT. Translating gives CASKRGTEAFF.

The gene calls are TRBV6-1 and TRBJ1-5; TRBD1 matches 8 bases. This CDR3 region has 16 residues. With V trimmed by 6 bases and J by 3 bases, 10 bases remained unmatched. Germline CDR1 and CDR2: MNHNS and SASEGT. The CDR3 DNA follows: TGTGCCAGCAGCCCCCTCGGACAGGGCGACAATCAGCCCCAGCATTTT. Translating gives CASSPLGQGDNQPQHF.

This clonotype came up many times. The chain links TRBV12-3 or TRBV12-4 to TRBJ2-2; 7 bases fit TRBD2. This CDR3 has 14 amino acids. The V segment lost 7 bases and the J segment 4 bases; nucleotides outside the gene matches: 6. CDR3 bases: TGTGCCAGCAAACTAGCGCCGAGCACCGGGGAGCTGTTTTTT. The encoded protein is CASKLAPSTGELFF.

This clonotype was recorded a few times. This chain joins TRBV20-1 and TRBJ1-1, with 7 bases fitting TRBD1. The CDR3 sequence is 13 residues long. Per germline, CDR1 DFQATT and CDR2 SNEGSKA (reference sequence). V lost 2 bases and J lost 6; bases outside the gene matches: 6. Here the CDR3 DNA reads TGCAGTGCTAGACAGGGGGTCCGTTCTGAAGCTTTCTTT. It specifies CSARQGVRSEAFF.

The rearrangement joins TRBV10-3 to TRBJ1-1, with no clear D. The CDR3 has 11 residues. Germline CDR1 reads ENHRY; CDR2 reads SYGVKD. V gave up 10 bases and J gave up 4 bases, with 10 bases separating them. Here the CDR3 DNA reads TGTGCCACCAGCATTGGCACTGAAGCTTTCTTT. Protein sequence: CATSIGTEAFF.

The J gene is TRBJ2-5, the V gene TRBV10-3, with D tentatively TRBD1 or TRBD2 (6 bases each). The end of the DNA fits TRBJ2-1 better, so the J call may be wrong. CDR1 is ENHRY and CDR2 is SYGVKD in the germline V gene. The CDR3 sequence is 15 residues long. CDR3 amino acids: CAISDSTGARNEQFF. CDR3 bases: TGTGCCATCAGTGACTCCACGGGGGCGAGGAATGAGCAGTTCTTC.

This clonotype was observed at least ten times. The chain uses TRBV6-2 or TRBV6-3 and TRBJ1-2; possibly TRBD1 for D (6 bases). The CDR3 covers 14 residues. The ends were cut back, 7 bases at V and 4 bases at J, with 16 bases in the middle. CDR1 and CDR2 (germline): MNHEY, SVGEGT. The CDR3 sequence: CASTQRTATYGYTF. The CDR3 nucleotides are TGTGCCAGCACCCAGCGGACAGCTACCTATGGCTACACCTTC.

In this sample, this clonotype turned up many times. The gene calls are TRBV20-1 and TRBJ2-7; no clear D. V shed 5 bases and J shed 4 bases, with 9 bases lying between them. There are 11 residues in the CDR3. Germline V gene lookup returns CDR1 DFQATT and CDR2 SNEGSKA (reference sequence). CDR3 coding DNA: TGCAGTGCTCGCCTTAGTTACGAGCAGTACTTC. Amino acids: CSARLSYEQYF.

The gene calls are TRBV6-1 and TRBJ1-2, with TRBD1 matching 10 bases. CDR1 and CDR2 (germline): MNHNS, SASEGT. This CDR3 comprises 16 residues. V was pared by 7 bases and J by 3 bases, with 11 bases of the junction left unmatched. This CDR3 is CASKSSRQGAHYGYTF. In DNA, the CDR3 is TGTGCCAGCAAATCATCACGACAGGGGGCTCACTATGGCTACACCTTC.

Only a few counts were recorded for this clonotype. The J gene is TRBJ1-4, the V gene TRBV27; D unclear. V was shortened by 3 bases and J by 2 bases, with 4 bases between the two germline ends. CDR1 and CDR2 (germline): MNHEY, SMNVEV (reference sequence). This CDR3 has 13 residues. CDR3 sequence reads: CASSLNTNEKLFF. DNA for the CDR3: TGTGCCAGCAGTTTGAATACTAATGAAAAACTGTTTTTT.

V gene TRBV29-1 combines with J gene TRBJ1-1, with D possibly being TRBD1 (5 bases). Trimming left V 2 bases short and J 3 bases short, with 13 bases between. Germline values: CDR1 SQVTM, CDR2 ANQGSEA. The CDR3 is made up of 14 amino acids. CDR3 coding DNA: TGCAGCGTTGAACATAGGGGAGGGGACACTGAAGCTTTCTTT. Amino acid sequence: CSVEHRGGDTEAFF.

At least ten counts were recorded for this clonotype. The chain carries TRBV11-2 and TRBJ2-5, with TRBD2 matching over 14 bases. J gave up 4 bases and V 5 bases, and 3 bases lay outside the gene matches. CDR1 and CDR2 from the germline V gene are SGHAT and FQNNGV. The CDR3 runs to 15 residues. CDR3 DNA sequence: TGTGCCAGCAGCGGACTAGCGGGGGGCCCAGAGACCCAGTACTTC. Amino acid sequence: CASSGLAGGPETQYF.